Reported below is one T cell receptor beta chain. Its antigen remains unidentified. The data originate from a study of cytomegalovirus exposure and HLA in healthy donors. About the research overall: The approximately 120 validation repertoires, a later analysis reported, used the same platform as the approximately 670 first-cohort repertoires.

The CDR3 contains 11 residues. Per germline, CDR1 LNHDA and CDR2 SQIVND (reference sequence). Trimming pared 3 bases from V and 11 bases from J, leaving 10 bases between. Overall study results and limits: CMV antigen specificity of a few CMV-associated chains was confirmed in vitro. TCR clusters originating in the first cohort tended to co-occur in the approximately 120 validation repertoires, according to a later analysis. Cytomegalovirus-associated TCR beta chains were listed, numbering 150 to 200.

Some clones are missing from TCRdb's copy, which holds only in-frame ones; the method was immunoSEQ multiplex PCR. The sample comprises tens of thousands of clones, about nine tenths of which are singletons, and approximately 6.7% rests with the top ten. The specimen was PBMCs. This clonotype was sampled from a woman in her 30s in good health and CMV-seronegative. The chain links TRBV19 to TRBJ1-1; D is unresolved. The CDR3 protein is CASSMDGVAFF. As DNA, the CDR3 is TGTGCCAGTAGTATGGACGGGGTCGCTTTCTTT.